Following are 5 T cell receptor beta chains from one sample sequenced in a study of radiotherapy plus CTLA-4 blockade in lung cancer. Clones were sequenced by immunoSEQ multiplex PCR, and TCRdb holds only the in-frame ones, with some missing. The profile covers 45,000 to 55,000 clones, with about 81% appearing a single time and approximately 3.4% taken by the ten largest. Sequenced here: peripheral blood, sampled from a patient treated with radiotherapy plus ipilimumab. Receptors were obtained from a human donor with non-small cell lung cancer who had stable disease on radiotherapy plus ipilimumab.

The chain couples TRBV10-3 to TRBJ1-1; D is undetermined. Germline assignment: CDR1 ENHRY and CDR2 SYGVKD. The ends were cut back, 3 bases at V and 1 base at J, with 12 bases in the middle. The CDR3 is 15 amino acids. Here the CDR3 DNA reads TGTGCCATCAGTGAACCTATCGGGAGGAACACTGAAGCTTTCTTT. Its translation: CAISEPIGRNTEAFF.

The chain links TRBV19 to TRBJ2-3, with 10 bases matching TRBD2. Germline loops: CDR1 LNHDA, CDR2 SQIVND (reference sequence). The CDR3 totals 14 residues. J gave up 3 bases and V 6 bases, and 3 bases lay outside the gene matches. In nucleotides, the CDR3 is TGTGCCAGTAGAGCGGGAGGGGGTACAGATACGCAGTATTTT. Encoded protein: CASRAGGGTDTQYF.

The chain uses TRBV27 and TRBJ2-5; a weak D match, TRBD2 (6 bases). Germline V gene sequence: CDR1 MNHEY, CDR2 SMNVEV (reference sequence). The CDR3 spans 13 residues. Trimming shortened V by 4 bases and J by 3 bases, and 9 bases separated the two germline ends. CDR3 sequence (DNA): TGTGCCAGCAGTTCAATAGCGGAAGAGACCCAGTACTTC. Its protein product is CASSSIAEETQYF.

The chain combines TRBV5-4 with TRBJ2-1; TRBD2 agrees at 9 bases. CDR3 length equals 15 residues. Per germline, CDR1 SGHNT and CDR2 YYREEE (reference sequence). The V gene end was trimmed by 1 base and the J gene end by 5 bases; junction bases not matched to a gene: 4. CDR3 sequence (DNA): TGTGCCAGCAGCTTGAGGCTAGCGGGAAACAATGAGCAGTTCTTC. It yields the protein CASSLRLAGNNEQFF.

The chain uses TRBV5-1 and TRBJ2-7; tentatively, D is TRBD1 (5 bases). Germline V gives CDR1 SGHRS, CDR2 YFSETQ. V lost 6 bases, J lost 2 bases, and 15 bases lay in between. CDR3 length: 14 amino acids. CDR3: CASKGGTGPYEQYF. In DNA form, the CDR3 reads TGCGCCAGCAAGGGTGGAACAGGACCCTACGAGCAGTACTTC. The full variable domain, rest sourced from reference TRBV5-1 and TRBJ2-7, is KAGVTQTPRYLIKTRGQQVTLSCSPISGHRSVSWYQQTPGQGLQFLFEYFSETQRNKGNFPGRFSGRQFSNSRSEMNVSTLELGDSALYLCASKGGTGPYEQYFGPGTRLTVT.